The following is a T cell receptor beta chain sequence with its context. The antigen is undetermined. This sample is drawn from a study of post-analysis software for immune sequencing data. Overall study context: Recorded disease courses covered relapsing-remitting, secondary progressive and progressive-relapsing multiple sclerosis. Some patients had no subtype annotation. Study results and limitations: Comparison of patients with controls showed 4 to 6 TRBV segments more frequent in patients, TRBV5-6, TRBV5-1 and TRBV20-1 among them.

Libraries were made from TCR beta cDNA, and they carried unique molecular identifiers. Around 500,000 cDNA molecules came from about 1 to 10 million T cells. TCRdb processed the PCR reads anew with MiXCR; each CDR3 protein has one entry. This table has some 260,000 distinct CDR3 sequences, roughly a third appearing once. The germline CDR1 and CDR2 sequences are MGHRA and YSYEKL. Germline trimming cut 0 bases from V and 6 bases from J; bases unmatched to any gene: 1. This CDR3 spans 14 amino acids. This clonotype originated in a girl under 18 with multiple sclerosis. The source material was blood. The chain couples TRBV4-1 to TRBJ2-1; 8 bases line up with TRBD1. DNA for the CDR3: TGCGCCAGCAGCCAAGAGACAGGGGTCAATGAGCAGTTCTTC. Its translation is CASSQETGVNEQFF.